This TCR beta chain was sequenced for a study of cytomegalovirus exposure and HLA in healthy donors. Findings and limits, study-wide: Because they were indistinguishable, some V segments, including TRBV6-2 and TRBV6-3, were excluded.

On this clone itself: Its antigen is not known.

60 Vbeta and 13 Jbeta primers were used in PCR. Sequenced by immunoSEQ multiplex PCR; TCRdb stores in-frame clones only, minus some. This sample has about 120,000 clones, with 75% to 85% found just once. V was pared by 1 base and J by 7 bases, with 11 bases between. The CDR3 has 15 residues. Germline assignment: CDR1 MGHRA and CDR2 YSYEKL. This sequence originates from a female donor in good health and CMV-seropositive. The specimen was PBMCs. V and J are TRBV4-1 and TRBJ1-6, with a possible D match to TRBD1 (6 bases). The CDR3 loop is CASSQAHRDNSPLHF. In DNA form, the CDR3 reads TGCGCCAGCAGCCAAGCCCACAGGGACAATTCACCCCTCCACTTT.